This T cell receptor beta chain stems from a study of blood T cell repertoires in COVID-19. Across the whole study: Sources were T cells, B-cell-depleted T cells, or PBMCs; the material itself was cDNA or gDNA.

Individuals drawn from 20 to 25 US areas were roughly 18 to 95 years old. Profiling relied on immunoSEQ multiplex PCR, and the TCRdb table lists in-frame clones only, not all of them. The data show approximately 250,000 clones, around 93% seen once. CDR1 is LNHDA and CDR2 is SQIVND in the germline V gene (reference sequence). This CDR3 spans 16 amino acids. Trimming stripped 3 bases from V and 6 bases from J, with 18 bases between. The sample was PBMCs or T cells enriched from blood (not recorded which). V usage is TRBV19 and J usage is TRBJ1-5, with D perhaps TRBD1 (5 bases). This receptor was taken from a man aged 35-49 years who had been exposed to COVID-19. CDR3 protein: CASSIYSGGTGQPQHF. In nucleotides, the CDR3 is TGTGCCAGTAGTATCTACTCCGGAGGGACGGGTCAGCCCCAGCATTTT.